A single sample gave rise to the 31 T cell receptor beta chains below, sequenced in a study of radiotherapy plus CTLA-4 blockade in lung cancer (dated 2018 in TCRdb). The library relied on the immunoSEQ multiplex PCR assay. Here the immuneACCESS table is served through TCRdb, limited to in-frame sequences with V and J called. Missing clones are a known gap in these copies; in checked studies unresolved V genes cover under half, and the rest lacks a known reason. A total of roughly 66,000 clones appear in this sample, about 85% of them only once. Less than 5% of the sample goes to the ten largest clones. This material consisted of peripheral blood, taken from a patient treated with radiotherapy plus ipilimumab. Source of these receptors: a human donor with non-small cell lung cancer who had a partial response to radiotherapy plus ipilimumab.

This sequence joins TRBV9 and TRBJ2-4; D gene ambiguous. This CDR3 is built from 15 residues. V shed 0 bases and J shed 0 bases, with 7 bases lying between them. Germline V gene data show CDR1 as SGDLS and CDR2 as YYNGEE. CDR3 in DNA: TGTGCCAGCAGCGTAGGCGGTGGAGCCAAAAACATTCAGTACTTC. Protein sequence: CASSVGGGAKNIQYF.

This rearrangement joins TRBV5-4 to TRBJ2-4, with D possibly being TRBD2 (6 bases). CDR3 length equals 15 residues. Per germline, CDR1 SGHNT and CDR2 YYREEE (reference sequence). The V end lost 3 bases, the J end lost 3 bases, and 13 bases lay between the germline ends. The CDR3 DNA reads TGTGCCAGCAGCTCGCCCGGCGGGGACAAAAACATTCAGTACTTC. Translating it yields CASSSPGGDKNIQYF.

The CDR3 DNA follows: TGTGCCACCAGCAGAGATCGGTGGTCCTACAATGAGCAGTTCTTC. Its translation: CATSRDRWSYNEQFF. The genes are TRBV15 and TRBJ2-1; D not certain. The CDR3 has 15 amino acids. In germline, CDR1 is LNHNV, CDR2 YYDKDF (reference sequence). Trimming stripped 0 bases from V and 1 base from J, with 7 bases between.

The chain uses TRBV15 and TRBJ2-5; D might be TRBD1 (6 bases). From germline, CDR1 is LNHNV and CDR2 YYDKDF (reference sequence). There are 14 residues in the CDR3. V was shortened by 2 bases and J by 5 bases, with 12 bases between the two germline ends. The CDR3 spells CATSRTRGTETQYF. The CDR3 DNA sequence: TGTGCCACCAGCAGAACCAGGGGTACCGAGACCCAGTACTTC.

The rearrangement uses TRBV5-6 and TRBJ2-4, with 8 nucleotides matching TRBD1. V gave up 0 bases and J gave up 0 bases; unmatched junction bases: 2. The CDR3 spans 16 residues. Germline assignment: CDR1 SGHDT and CDR2 YYEEEE. The CDR3, as DNA: TGTGCCAGCAGCTTGGGACAGGGGATAGCCAAAAACATTCAGTACTTC. It is translated as CASSLGQGIAKNIQYF.

The V gene is TRBV18, the J gene TRBJ2-7, with D possibly matching TRBD1 (6 bases). Germline-derived CDR1 and CDR2 are KGHSH and LQKENI. V was pared by 1 base and J by 4 bases, with 8 bases between. The CDR3 spans 13 residues. Here the CDR3 reads CASSPLQGYEQYF. Here the CDR3 DNA reads TGTGCCAGCTCACCACTACAGGGTTACGAGCAGTACTTC.

The chain couples TRBV6-1 to TRBJ2-7; 11 nucleotides agree with TRBD2. Trimming removed 7 bases from V and 7 bases from J; junction bases left unmatched: 9. In germline, CDR1 is MNHNS, CDR2 SASEGT. This CDR3 spans 14 amino acids. CDR3 region: CASMIAGGPLEQYF. CDR3 DNA: TGTGCCAGCATGATAGCGGGAGGGCCGTTGGAGCAGTACTTC.

The chain has TRBV5-1 and TRBJ2-7; TRBD2 matches at 7 bases. The CDR3 extends over 13 amino acids. In germline, CDR1 is SGHRS, CDR2 YFSETQ. The V and J ends lost 3 bases and 7 bases, in that order; junction bases with no gene match: 7. CDR3 nucleotides: TGCGCCAGCAGCTCCTCAAGCGGGGAGGAGCAGTACTTC. Protein product: CASSSSSGEEQYF.

The chain joins TRBV11-2 to TRBJ1-2; a possible D gene is TRBD1 (6 bases). CDR1 is SGHAT and CDR2 is FQNNGV in the germline V gene. This CDR3 contains 13 residues. V lost 5 bases, J lost 8 bases, and 15 bases lay in between. CDR3 sequence: CASSPRTVRGYTF. Written as DNA, the CDR3 is TGTGCCAGCAGCCCCCGGACAGTACGAGGCTACACCTTC.

This clone was seen only a few times. The chain couples TRBV5-1 to TRBJ1-5; 10 bases line up with TRBD1. Trimming took 4 bases from V and 8 from J; bases not matched to a gene: 12. Germline V lookup: CDR1 SGHRS, CDR2 YFSETQ. The CDR3 is 16 amino acids. The CDR3 loop is CASSKVPGQGMEPQHF. The CDR3, as DNA: TGCGCCAGCAGCAAAGTCCCGGGACAGGGGATGGAGCCCCAGCATTTT.

This clone has a single count. The CDR3 DNA follows: TGTGCCAGCTCACCAATATCCAGGGCCCATGAGCAGTTCTTC. Translated: CASSPISRAHEQFF. The chain recombines TRBV18 with TRBJ2-1; D is perhaps TRBD1 (5 bases). The CDR3 totals 14 residues. V was trimmed by 2 bases and J by 8 bases, leaving 13 bases between them. Germline V lookup: CDR1 KGHSH, CDR2 LQKENI.

This chain links TRBV28 with TRBJ1-1; 11 positions agree with TRBD1. The CDR3 loop spans 12 amino acids. The J segment lost 6 bases and the V segment lost 8 bases, leaving 2 bases of the junction unmatched. Per the germline V gene, CDR1 is MDHEN and CDR2 is SYDVKM. The DNA for the CDR3 is TGTGCCAGCGGACAGGGGGCGCCTGAAGCTTTCTTT. This translates into CASGQGAPEAFF.

V gene TRBV2 combines with J gene TRBJ1-1, with 7 nucleotides matching TRBD1. The CDR3 is 13 residues long. J gave up 10 bases and V 0 bases, and 5 bases lay outside the gene matches. Germline lookup yields CDR1 SNHLY and CDR2 FYNNEI. In DNA, the CDR3 is TGTGCCAGCAGTGAAGCGGGGACAGTGGGAGCTTTCTTT. It encodes CASSEAGTVGAFF.

This clone turned up a few times. V gene TRBV10-2 combines with J gene TRBJ1-2; TRBD1 matches at 7 bases. V shed 3 bases and J 8 bases; nucleotides not matched to a gene: 15. CDR3 length equals 16 residues. CDR1 is WSHSY, CDR2 SAAADI, per germline. In DNA, the CDR3 is TGCGCCAGCAGTGATCCCCCTACAGGGGAAGGTGGAGGCTACACCTTC. This gives the protein CASSDPPTGEGGGYTF.

V is TRBV2 and J is TRBJ1-5, with 12 positions matching TRBD1. Trimming cost V 6 bases and J 7 bases; bases outside gene matches: 7. The CDR3 runs 15 residues. Germline assignment: CDR1 SNHLY and CDR2 FYNNEI. The CDR3 reads CASSLGQGAWQPQHF. The DNA of the CDR3 is TGTGCCAGCAGCCTGGGACAGGGGGCTTGGCAGCCCCAGCATTTT.

The V gene is TRBV5-4, the J gene TRBJ2-1; 10 bases match TRBD2. V lost 0 bases and J lost 5; bases outside the gene matches: 5. Germline-derived CDR1 and CDR2 are SGHNT and YYREEE (reference sequence). The CDR3 is made up of 16 amino acids. The CDR3 DNA reads as TGTGCCAGCAGCTTGGAGAGCGGGAGGGCCGACAATGAGCAGTTCTTC. Amino acid sequence: CASSLESGRADNEQFF.

The chain links TRBV2 to TRBJ2-5; the D gene is possibly TRBD2 (5 bases). The V gene's germline CDR1 is SNHLY and CDR2 FYNNEI. The germline V and J ends were trimmed by 10 bases and 9 bases, with 21 bases remaining between them. This CDR3 comprises 13 residues. The CDR3 coding sequence is TGTGCCACCGGGCCTACTAGGTCTGAGGCCCAGTACTTC. It encodes CATGPTRSEAQYF.

This chain connects TRBV5-4 to TRBJ2-3; 11 bases fit TRBD2. CDR1 SGHNT and CDR2 YYREEE come from the germline V gene (reference sequence). The CDR3 is made up of 16 amino acids. After removal of 0 bases from V and 1 base from J, the junction contained 1 base not matched to a gene. The CDR3 nucleotides are TGTGCCAGCAGCTTGGGGGGACTAGCGGGCACAGATACGCAGTATTTT. Protein product: CASSLGGLAGTDTQYF.

This clone was counted a few times. The CDR3 spells CASTNWDSAGGYTF. Written as DNA, the CDR3 is TGTGCCAGTACCAATTGGGACTCTGCCGGCGGCTACACCTTC. The rearrangement links TRBV19 to TRBJ1-2; tentatively, D is TRBD1 (5 bases). The CDR3 consists of 14 residues. The germline gives CDR1 LNHDA, CDR2 SQIVND (reference sequence). Trimming pared 7 bases from V and 8 bases from J, leaving 20 bases between.

The sample holds a few counts of this clone. The chain has TRBV28 and TRBJ1-1, with 7 bases identical to TRBD1. The germline CDR1 and CDR2 sequences are MDHEN and SYDVKM. Germline trimming cut 4 bases from V and 6 bases from J; bases unmatched to any gene: 8. The CDR3 spans 14 residues. CDR3 sequence reads: CASSSLTGRAEAFF. The CDR3 DNA sequence: TGTGCCAGCAGTTCTTTGACAGGGCGCGCTGAAGCTTTCTTT.

This clone was counted once. J is TRBJ2-1 and V is TRBV28, with D perhaps matching TRBD2 (7 bases). Trimming left V 9 bases short and J 8 bases short, with 20 bases between. CDR3 length: 14 amino acids. Germline assignment: CDR1 MDHEN and CDR2 SYDVKM. CDR3 DNA sequence: TGTGCCAGTTCCACGGGGGGCGCCTCCCATGAGCAGTTCTTC. Translation gives CASSTGGASHEQFF.

The V and J genes are TRBV4-1 and TRBJ2-3; D is ambiguous. CDR1 and CDR2 from the germline V gene are MGHRA and YSYEKL. CDR3 size: 15 residues. V lost 0 bases and J 2 bases, leaving 9 bases between the germline ends. CDR3 amino acids: CASSQDRGTTDTQYF. The CDR3 coding sequence is TGCGCCAGCAGCCAAGATAGAGGCACCACAGATACGCAGTATTTT.

The chain couples TRBV28 to TRBJ2-1, with 8 bases fitting TRBD1. CDR3 size: 16 residues. Germline CDR1 reads MDHEN; CDR2 reads SYDVKM. V shed 1 base, J shed 3 bases, and the junction held 5 bases outside the gene matches. CDR3 nucleotide sequence: TGTGCCAGCAGTTTATCCGGACAGGGCGGCTACAATGAGCAGTTCTTC. It translates to CASSLSGQGGYNEQFF. The whole variable domain, filled in from reference TRBV28 and TRBJ2-1, reads DVKVTQSSRYLVKRTGEKVFLECVQDMDHENMFWYRQDPGLGLRLIYFSYDVKMKEKGDIPEGYSVSREKKERFSLILESASTNQTSMYLCASSLSGQGGYNEQFFGPGTRLTVL.

This chain uses TRBV27 with TRBJ1-1; 7 bases match TRBD1. J gave up 6 bases and V 4 bases, and 14 bases lay outside the gene matches. Looked up from germline, CDR1 is MNHEY and CDR2 is SMNVEV (reference sequence). This CDR3 comprises 16 residues. CDR3 coding DNA: TGTGCCAGCAGTTCGACCACTACCAACAGGGGATCTGAAGCTTTCTTT. Translating gives CASSSTTTNRGSEAFF.

Notes on this clone: The same CDR3 is also encoded by other DNA sequences in this sample. The rearrangement joins TRBV25-1 to TRBJ1-1; 8 nucleotides line up with TRBD1. With 6 bases clipped from V and 1 base from J, the junction kept 1 base outside the gene matches. Germline CDR1 and CDR2: MGHDK and SYGVNS. This CDR3 comprises 13 residues. This CDR3 is CASSRGQNTEAFF. The CDR3, as DNA: TGTGCCAGCAGCAGGGGGCAGAACACTGAAGCTTTCTTT.

This clone was counted a single time. In DNA form, the CDR3 reads TGTGCCAGCAGGTGGACTCTGTACCAAGAGACCCAGTACTTC. It yields the protein CASRWTLYQETQYF. The chain has TRBV6-5 and TRBJ2-5; the D gene is possibly TRBD2 (5 bases). This CDR3 is 14 amino acids long. With 6 bases removed from V and 0 bases from J, the gap between germline ends came to 11 bases. Germline CDR1 and CDR2: MNHEY and SVGAGI.

The J gene is TRBJ2-1, the V gene TRBV9; 7 positions match TRBD2. V was pared by 0 bases and J by 8 bases, with 2 bases of the junction left unmatched. The CDR3 sequence is 13 residues long. Germline V gene sequence: CDR1 SGDLS, CDR2 YYNGEE. The CDR3 region is CASSVGGGYEQFF. CDR3 DNA sequence: TGTGCCAGCAGCGTAGGCGGGGGATATGAGCAGTTCTTC. Together with reference TRBV9 and TRBJ2-1, the CDR3 gives the full variable domain: DSGVTQTPKHLITATGQRVTLRCSPRSGDLSVYWYQQSLDQGLQFLIQYYNGEERAKGNILERFSAQQFPDLHSELNLSSLELGDSALYFCASSVGGGYEQFFGPGTRLTVL.

This sequence joins TRBV4-3 and TRBJ2-7; perhaps TRBD2 as D (6 bases). This CDR3 spans 15 amino acids. V was shortened by 0 bases and J by 3 bases, with 12 bases between the two germline ends. Germline CDR1 is LGHNA and CDR2 is YSLEER. The CDR3 reads CASSQDGASDYEQYF. As DNA, the CDR3 is TGCGCCAGCAGCCAAGATGGGGCTAGCGACTACGAGCAGTACTTC.

V gene TRBV7-2 combines with J gene TRBJ2-7, with D tentatively TRBD1 (6 bases). Germline CDR1 reads SGHTA; CDR2 reads FQGNSA. The CDR3 contains 14 residues. Between the trimmed V and J ends, which lost 2 bases and 0 bases, there was a span of 8 bases. As DNA, the CDR3 is TGTGCCAGCAGCTTACGACAGGCCTCCTACGAGCAGTACTTC. It encodes CASSLRQASYEQYF. Full variable domain (missing parts from reference TRBV7-2 and TRBJ2-7): GAGVSQSPSNKVTEKGKDVELRCDPISGHTALYWYRQSLGQGLEFLIYFQGNSAPDKSGLPSDRFSAERTGGSVSTLTIQRTQQEDSAVYLCASSLRQASYEQYFGPGTRLTVT.

The V call is TRBV29-1, the J call TRBJ1-3, with D tentatively TRBD1 (5 bases). Trimming pared 7 bases from V and 3 bases from J, leaving 7 bases between. The CDR3 spans 11 residues. Germline lookup yields CDR1 SQVTM and CDR2 ANQGSEA. The CDR3 sequence: CSAGGGNTIYF. CDR3 DNA: TGCAGCGCCGGGGGTGGAAACACCATATATTTT.

The rearrangement uses TRBV10-3 and TRBJ2-1, with TRBD2 identical over 10 bases. The CDR3 is 19 amino acids. CDR1 and CDR2 (germline): ENHRY, SYGVKD. J lost 6 bases, V lost 4 bases, and 18 bases had no gene match. CDR3 nucleotides: TGTGCCATCAGTGGACGGGCTAGCGGGAGTCATTCGGGGGGCAATGAGCAGTTCTTC. This sequence encodes CAISGRASGSHSGGNEQFF.